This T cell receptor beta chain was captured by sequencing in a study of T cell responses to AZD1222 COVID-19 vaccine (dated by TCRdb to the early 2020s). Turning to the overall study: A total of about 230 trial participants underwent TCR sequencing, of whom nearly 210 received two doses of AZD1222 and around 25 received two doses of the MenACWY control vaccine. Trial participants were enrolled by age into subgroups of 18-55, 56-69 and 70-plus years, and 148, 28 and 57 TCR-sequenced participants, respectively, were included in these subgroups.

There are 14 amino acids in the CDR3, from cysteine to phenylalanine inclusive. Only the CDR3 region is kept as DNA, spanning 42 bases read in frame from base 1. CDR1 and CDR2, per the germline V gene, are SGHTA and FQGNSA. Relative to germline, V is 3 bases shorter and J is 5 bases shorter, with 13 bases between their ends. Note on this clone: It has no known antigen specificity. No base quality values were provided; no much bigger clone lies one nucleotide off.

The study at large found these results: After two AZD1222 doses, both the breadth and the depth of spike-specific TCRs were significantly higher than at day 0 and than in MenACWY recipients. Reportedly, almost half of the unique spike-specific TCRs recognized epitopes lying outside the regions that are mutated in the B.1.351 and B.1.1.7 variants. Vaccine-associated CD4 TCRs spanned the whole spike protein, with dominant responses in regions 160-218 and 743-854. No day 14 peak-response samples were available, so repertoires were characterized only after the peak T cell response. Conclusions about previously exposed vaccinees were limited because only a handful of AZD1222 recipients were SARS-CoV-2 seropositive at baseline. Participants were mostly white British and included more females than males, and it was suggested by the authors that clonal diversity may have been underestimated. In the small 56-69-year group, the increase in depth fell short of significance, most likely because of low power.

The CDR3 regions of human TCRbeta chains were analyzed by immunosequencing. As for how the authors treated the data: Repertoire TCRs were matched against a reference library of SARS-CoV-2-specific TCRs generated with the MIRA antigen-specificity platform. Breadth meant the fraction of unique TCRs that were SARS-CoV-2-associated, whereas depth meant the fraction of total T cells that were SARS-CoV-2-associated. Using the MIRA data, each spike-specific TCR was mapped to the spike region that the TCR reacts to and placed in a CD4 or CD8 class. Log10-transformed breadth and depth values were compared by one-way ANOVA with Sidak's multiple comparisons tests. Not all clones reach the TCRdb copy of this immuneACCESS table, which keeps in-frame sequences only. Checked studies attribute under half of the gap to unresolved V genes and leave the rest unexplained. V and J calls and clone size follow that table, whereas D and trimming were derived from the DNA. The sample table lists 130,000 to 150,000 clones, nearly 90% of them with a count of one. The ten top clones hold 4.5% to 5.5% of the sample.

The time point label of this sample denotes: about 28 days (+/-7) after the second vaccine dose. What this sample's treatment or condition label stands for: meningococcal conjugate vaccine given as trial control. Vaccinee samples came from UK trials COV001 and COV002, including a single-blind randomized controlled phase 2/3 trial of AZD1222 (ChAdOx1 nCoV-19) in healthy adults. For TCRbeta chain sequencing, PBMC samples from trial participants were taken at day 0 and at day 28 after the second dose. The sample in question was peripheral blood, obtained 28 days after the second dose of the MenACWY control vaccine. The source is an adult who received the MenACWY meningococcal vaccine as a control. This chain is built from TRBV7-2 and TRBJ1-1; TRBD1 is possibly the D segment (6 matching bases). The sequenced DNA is TGTGCCAGCAGCTTCTTACAGGGAGGGACTGAAGCTTTCTTT. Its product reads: CASSFLQGGTEAFF.